These 22 T cell receptor beta chains came from one sample sequenced in a study of CD8+CD57+ T cells in acquired aplastic anemia. CDR3 and TCR beta VDJ profiling relied on genomic DNA as the template. TCRdb re-called the reads through MiXCR, storing one row per CDR3 protein. The data contain approximately 170,000 distinct CDR3 sequences, approximately 49% of them singletons. Sample: sorted CD4+, CD8+, or CD8+CD57+ T cells (not recorded which) from PBMCs. Receptors were obtained from a human donor in good health, serving as a control.

The J gene is TRBJ1-6, the V gene TRBV7-2; D is unresolved. The V end was cut by 3 bases, the J end by 7 bases, with 7 bases between. This CDR3 is built from 13 residues. Germline CDR1 SGHTA, CDR2 FQGNSA. The CDR3 DNA follows: TGTGCCAGCAGCTTTGTCGAAAATTCACCCCTCCACTTT. Protein sequence: CASSFVENSPLHF.

This clonotype was seen ten or more times. The rearrangement joins TRBV3-1 to TRBJ2-5; D call uncertain. The CDR3 length is 13 residues. CDR1 and CDR2 from the germline V gene are LGHDT and YNNKEL (reference sequence). With 1 base removed from V and 2 bases from J, the gap between germline ends came to 5 bases. CDR3 loop: CASSQVPQETQYF. In nucleotides, the CDR3 is TGTGCCAGCAGCCAAGTACCTCAAGAGACCCAGTACTTC.

J is TRBJ2-1 and V is TRBV29-1, with 12 bases lining up with TRBD1. Germline CDR1 is SQVTM and CDR2 is ANQGSEA. This CDR3 spans 12 amino acids. V lost 7 bases and J lost 9; bases outside the gene matches: 4. This CDR3 is CSARDRGLEQFF. The CDR3 nucleotides read TGCAGCGCCCGGGACAGGGGGCTTGAGCAGTTCTTC.

The J gene is TRBJ2-5, the V gene TRBV19; D assignment may be TRBD1 or TRBD2 (5 bases each). The DNA end is more similar to TRBJ2-7, so the J call may be wrong. CDR1 is LNHDA and CDR2 is SQIVND in the germline V gene (reference sequence). The CDR3 is 15 amino acids. CDR3 DNA sequence: TGTGCCAGTAGTATGGGGGTAGGGGCCTCCTACGAGCAGTACTTC. Its translation is CASSMGVGASYEQYF.

This rearrangement joins TRBV10-3 to TRBJ2-4; 8 bases agree with TRBD1. The germline V gene has CDR1 ENHRY and CDR2 SYGVKD. CDR3 length: 12 amino acids. V was pared by 11 bases and J by 9 bases, with 9 bases of the junction left unmatched. CDR3 in amino acids: CASGQGESIQYF. DNA of the CDR3: TGTGCCTCTGGACAGGGAGAGAGCATTCAGTACTTC.

This rearrangement joins TRBV28 to TRBJ2-5; 10 nucleotides line up with TRBD1. J was trimmed by 4 bases and V by 8 bases; bases with no gene match: 10. Germline CDR1 MDHEN, CDR2 SYDVKM. The CDR3 has 15 residues. The CDR3 nucleotides are TGTGCCAGCCTCCCCGGGACAGGGGTTCGAGAGACCCAGTACTTC. This codes for CASLPGTGVRETQYF.

This chain joins TRBV20-1 and TRBJ1-6, with 7 bases identical to TRBD1. CDR1 DFQATT and CDR2 SNEGSKA come from the germline V gene (reference sequence). The CDR3 contains 13 residues. The ends lost 2 bases at V and 8 bases at J; junction bases unmatched: 3. The CDR3 sequence is CSARQGGDSPLHF. CDR3 nucleotides: TGCAGTGCTAGACAGGGGGGAGATTCACCCCTCCACTTT.

With regard to this clonotype: At one end, the junction sequence differs from germline, possibly due to a read error. This chain links TRBV5-1 with TRBJ2-5; tentative D call: TRBD2 (6 bases). The J call may be mistaken, given a closer DNA end match to TRBJ2-7. The germline CDR1 and CDR2 sequences are SGHRS and YFSETQ. This CDR3 has 14 amino acids. The DNA of the CDR3 is TGTGCCAGCAGCTTGGCCTCTAGCGCCTACGAGCAGTACTTC. As protein: CASSLASSAYEQYF.

V and J are TRBV7-2 and TRBJ2-1; 7 bases are shared with TRBD2. The V gene end was trimmed by 1 base and the J gene end by 13 bases; junction bases not matched to a gene: 4. Germline V lookup: CDR1 SGHTA, CDR2 FQGNSA. The CDR3 runs to 12 residues. This chain's CDR3 is CASSLGGLEQFF. The CDR3 bases are TGTGCCAGCAGCTTAGGTGGACTAGAACAGTTCTTC.

This clonotype was detected a few times. A single base separates this from a much larger clone, so it may be a read error. The J gene is TRBJ2-2, the V gene TRBV12-3 or TRBV12-4; D unclear. There are 13 residues in the CDR3. V dropped 5 bases and J dropped 10 bases, with 14 bases sitting between them. This CDR3 reads CASSPRISEELFF. For the CDR3, the DNA is TGTGCCAGCAGTCCCCGGATATCCGAGGAGCTGTTTTTT.

This sequence joins TRBV19 and TRBJ1-2; D is unresolved. CDR3 length: 15 amino acids. Looked up from germline, CDR1 is LNHDA and CDR2 is SQIVND (reference sequence). The V end was cut by 5 bases, the J end by 5 bases, with 18 bases between. The CDR3 sequence: CASSSNWGDTYGYTF. Here the CDR3 DNA reads TGTGCCAGTAGTTCGAATTGGGGAGACACGTATGGCTACACCTTC.

The V and J genes are TRBV7-2 and TRBJ2-4; D is unclear. Trimming left V 1 base short and J 6 bases short, with 10 bases between. Germline CDR1 and CDR2: SGHTA and FQGNSA. The CDR3 has 14 residues. The CDR3 protein is CASSLDPLINIQYF. CDR3 coding DNA: TGTGCCAGCAGCTTAGATCCGCTCATAAACATTCAGTACTTC.

The gene calls are TRBV24-1 and TRBJ2-5, with D hard to call. This CDR3 has 15 residues. Germline CDR1 and CDR2: KGHDR and SFDVKD. Trimming stripped 2 bases from V and 7 bases from J, with 16 bases between. CDR3 in amino acids: CATSDSSGGPATQYF. The CDR3 nucleotides are TGTGCCACCAGTGATTCGTCCGGCGGACCGGCGACCCAGTACTTC.

The chain links TRBV7-9 to TRBJ2-1; 9 positions agree with TRBD1. CDR1 is SEHNR, CDR2 FQNEAQ, per germline (reference sequence). Trimming removed 1 base from V and 10 bases from J; junction bases left unmatched: 11. The CDR3 consists of 16 residues. The CDR3 loop is CASSLEVGQGVGEQFF. CDR3 coding DNA: TGTGCCAGCAGCTTAGAAGTGGGACAGGGTGTAGGCGAGCAGTTCTTC.

Remarks on this clonotype: A read error may explain this, as a much larger clone is one base away. This chain joins TRBV24-1 and TRBJ2-2, with D unresolved. The CDR3 sequence is 16 residues long. Germline loops: CDR1 KGHDR, CDR2 SFDVKD. For the CDR3, the DNA is TGTGCCAACAGTGATTTGACGTATGGGGACACCGGGGAGCTGTTTTTT. Its protein product is CANSDLTYGDTGELFF.

This clonotype was seen more than once but under ten times. CDR3 amino acids: CASSPDRGGTEAFF. The CDR3 region has the DNA TGTGCCAGCAGCCCGGACAGGGGAGGAACTGAAGCTTTCTTT. The gene calls are TRBV7-6 and TRBJ1-1; 9 bases match TRBD1. The germline gives CDR1 SGHVS, CDR2 FNYEAQ. CDR3 length: 14 amino acids. V shed 5 bases, J shed 5 bases, and the junction held 6 bases outside the gene matches.

This clonotype was picked up many times. V usage is TRBV12-3 or TRBV12-4 and J usage is TRBJ2-7, with unresolved D. The CDR3 is 12 residues long. With 8 bases removed from V and 0 bases from J, the gap between germline ends came to 8 bases. The CDR3: CASRQSSYEQYF. For the CDR3, the DNA is TGTGCCAGCCGTCAGAGCTCCTACGAGCAGTACTTC.

Concerning this clonotype: One end of the junction is discordant with germline, which a read error may explain. The DNA of the CDR3 is TGCGCCAGCAACGCCGGGACAGGGTTTCTAGAGACCCAGTACTTC. Translated, it gives CASNAGTGFLETQYF. The chain recombines TRBV9 with TRBJ2-5, with TRBD1 matching over 9 bases. Germline values: CDR1 SGDLS, CDR2 YYNGEE. CDR3 length: 15 amino acids.

In its sample, this clonotype was seen many times. The rearrangement uses TRBV3-1 and TRBJ2-7; 8 bases map to TRBD1. With 4 bases clipped from V and 2 bases from J, the junction kept 7 bases outside the gene matches. This CDR3 comprises 15 residues. CDR1 and CDR2 from the germline V gene are LGHDT and YNNKEL (reference sequence). The CDR3 loop reads CASSRQGYMTYEQYF. The CDR3 region has the DNA TGTGCCAGCAGCCGACAGGGGTATATGACCTACGAGCAGTACTTC.

This clonotype has ten or more counts. CDR3: CASKVGVAYEQYF. The CDR3 nucleotides are TGTGCCAGCAAGGTAGGGGTTGCCTACGAGCAGTACTTC. The V and J genes are TRBV28 and TRBJ2-7, with D perhaps matching TRBD1 (5 bases). From germline, CDR1 is MDHEN and CDR2 SYDVKM. The germline V and J ends were trimmed by 7 bases and 2 bases, with 12 bases remaining between them. The CDR3 covers 13 residues. Based on the CDR3 plus reference TRBV28 and TRBJ2-7, the full variable domain is DVKVTQSSRYLVKRTGEKVFLECVQDMDHENMFWYRQDPGLGLRLIYFSYDVKMKEKGDIPEGYSVSREKKERFSLILESASTNQTSMYLCASKVGVAYEQYFGPGTRLTVT.

The V gene is TRBV12-3 or TRBV12-4, the J gene TRBJ2-7; D is perhaps TRBD2 (5 bases). The CDR3 spans 18 residues. Trimming removed 6 bases from V and 3 bases from J, with 27 bases in between. CDR3 amino acids: CASSEHPPRKRYLYEQYF. The CDR3 bases are TGTGCCAGCAGCGAACACCCTCCGAGGAAGCGGTACCTCTACGAGCAGTACTTC.

The V gene is TRBV24-1, the J gene TRBJ2-1, with 8 bases lining up with TRBD1. The CDR3 sequence is 14 residues long. Trimming at V came to 5 bases and at J to 3 bases, leaving 2 bases not matched to a gene. Germline V gene data show CDR1 as KGHDR and CDR2 as SFDVKD. CDR3 sequence: CATSAGTGYNEQFF. CDR3 in DNA: TGTGCCACCAGTGCTGGGACAGGCTACAATGAGCAGTTCTTC.